This TCR beta chain was captured by sequencing in a study of identifying expanded T cells in peripheral blood. As for this clone: Its target is unknown.

Study observations and caveats: Clone count variance between approximately two-week samples rose with total template count. Over approximately two and four weeks, about 15 and 19 clones changed, versus approximately 1.2 between replicates.

The CDR3 runs 20 residues. Germline V lookup: CDR1 SGHRS, CDR2 YFSETQ. V lost 1 base and J 0 bases, leaving 22 bases between the germline ends. Clones were sequenced by immunoSEQ multiplex PCR, and TCRdb holds only the in-frame ones, with some missing. The top ten clones hold approximately 6% of a sample with about 94,000 clones, around 90% of them seen once. The chain employs TRBV5-1 and TRBJ1-4, with D tentatively TRBD1 (5 bases). This clonotype was obtained from a person between 18 and 69 years old in good health. The source material was blood. This CDR3 is CASSLWGSLQPSTTNEKLFF. The DNA of the CDR3 is TGCGCCAGCAGCTTGTGGGGGAGCTTACAGCCCTCCACAACTAATGAAAAACTGTTTTTT.